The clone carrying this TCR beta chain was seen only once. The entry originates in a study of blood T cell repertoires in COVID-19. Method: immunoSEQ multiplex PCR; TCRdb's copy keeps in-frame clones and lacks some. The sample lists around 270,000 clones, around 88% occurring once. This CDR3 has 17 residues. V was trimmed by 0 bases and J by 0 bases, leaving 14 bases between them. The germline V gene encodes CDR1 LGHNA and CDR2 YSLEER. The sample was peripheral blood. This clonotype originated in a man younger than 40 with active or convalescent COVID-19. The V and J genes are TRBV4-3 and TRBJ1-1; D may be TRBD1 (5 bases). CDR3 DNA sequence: TGCGCCAGCAGCCAAGATAGGGCAGGGTTGATGAACACTGAAGCTTTCTTT. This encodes CASSQDRAGLMNTEAFF.